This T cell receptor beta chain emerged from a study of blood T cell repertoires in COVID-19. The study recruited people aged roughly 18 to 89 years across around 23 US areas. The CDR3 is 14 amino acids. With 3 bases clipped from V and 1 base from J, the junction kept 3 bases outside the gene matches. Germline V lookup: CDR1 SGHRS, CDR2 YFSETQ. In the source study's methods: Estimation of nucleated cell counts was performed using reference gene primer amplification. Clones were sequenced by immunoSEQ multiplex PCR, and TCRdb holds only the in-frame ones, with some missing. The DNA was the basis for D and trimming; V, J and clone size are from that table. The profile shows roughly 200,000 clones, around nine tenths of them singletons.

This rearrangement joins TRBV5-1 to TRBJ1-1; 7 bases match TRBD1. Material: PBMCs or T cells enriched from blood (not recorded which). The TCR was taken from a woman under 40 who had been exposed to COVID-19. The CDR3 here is CASSWRTGNTEAFF. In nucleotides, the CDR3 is TGCGCCAGCAGCTGGAGGACAGGGAACACTGAAGCTTTCTTT.